These T cell receptor beta chains were read from a single sample in a study of T-cell reconstitution after alpha-beta-depleted transplantation in children. TCRdb recomputed calls from the PCR reads with MiXCR, one row per CDR3 protein. Here the sample spans about 460,000 distinct CDR3 sequences, under 12% being singletons. Material: PBMCs, obtained before TCRalphabeta/CD19-depleted stem cell transplant. These receptor sequences come from a child aged 2-15 years with inherited bone marrow failure, due to receive a stem cell transplant. Each CDR3 is given with its conserved first and last residue. Fields, in order: J gene, D gene, clone size, V gene, CDR3 protein, CDR3 DNA. The D gene is left open where the match is weak. Size is omitted from some rows. Given values are once, few, many or a class for expanded clones.

>TRBJ1-2|-|many|TRBV20-1
CSARSNRDYGYTF
TGCAGTGCTAGAAGCAACAGGGACTATGGCTACACCTTC
>TRBJ2-7|TRBD2|many|TRBV29-1
CSVDGLAGVFGDEQYF
TGCAGCGTTGATGGACTAGCGGGAGTCTTCGGCGACGAGCAGTACTTC
>TRBJ2-1|-|-|TRBV27
CASSLGENVDEQFF
TGTGCCAGCAGTTTGGGGGAAAACGTCGATGAGCAGTTCTTC
>TRBJ2-1|-|-|TRBV11-2
CASSFSLNNEQFF
TGTGCCAGCAGCTTCAGTTTAAACAATGAGCAGTTCTTC
>TRBJ1-1|-|-|TRBV28
CASSLYGTPNTEAFF
TGTGCCAGCAGTTTATACGGGACCCCCAACACTGAAGCTTTCTTT
>TRBJ1-6|-|many|TRBV28
CASSFGVGQGDSPLHF
TGTGCCAGCAGTTTCGGGGTCGGGCAGGGTGATTCACCCCTCCACTTT
>TRBJ2-5|-|many|TRBV27
CARQQVYQETQYF
TGTGCCAGACAACAGGTATACCAAGAGACCCAGTACTTC
>TRBJ2-3|-|many|TRBV6-2/TRBV6-3
CASSYSAIEDTQYF
TGTGCCAGCAGTTACTCTGCGATAGAGGATACGCAGTATTTT
>TRBJ2-1|-|many|TRBV12-3/TRBV12-4
CASEGEGSYNEQFF
TGTGCCAGTGAGGGGGAGGGCTCCTACAATGAGCAGTTCTTC
>TRBJ2-7|-|many|TRBV6-5
CASSEWGEQYF
TGTGCCAGCAGTGAATGGGGGGAGCAGTACTTC
>TRBJ2-1|TRBD2|few|TRBV19
CASSIRGTSADEQFF
TGTGCCAGTAGTATAAGAGGGACTAGCGCTGATGAGCAGTTCTTC
>TRBJ2-7|TRBD1|-|TRBV29-1
CSVGQGFSYEQYF
TGCAGCGTTGGACAGGGGTTCTCCTACGAGCAGTACTTC
>TRBJ1-6|-|-|TRBV20-1
CSAGRLNSPLHF
TGCAGTGCTGGACGGTTGAATTCACCCCTCCACTTT
>TRBJ2-1|-|many|TRBV5-1
CASSLELARHNEQFF
TGCGCCAGCAGCTTGGAGCTAGCGCGACACAATGAGCAGTTCTTC
>TRBJ2-1|TRBD1|-|TRBV20-1
CSASPSHRQGFRNEQFF
TGCAGTGCTAGCCCGAGCCACCGACAGGGGTTTCGCAATGAGCAGTTCTTC
>TRBJ2-2|-|many|TRBV6-2/TRBV6-3
CASSYTTGELFF
TGTGCCAGCAGTTACACCACCGGGGAGCTGTTTTTT
>TRBJ1-5|-|many|TRBV12-3/TRBV12-4
CASSPEGGRVQPQHF
TGTGCCAGCAGTCCGGAGGGGGGGCGGGTTCAGCCCCAGCATTTT
>TRBJ2-3|-|many|TRBV4-1
CASSPRQISSTDTQYF
TGCGCCAGCAGCCCTAGACAGATTTCTAGCACAGATACGCAGTATTTT
>TRBJ2-7|-|many|TRBV6-2/TRBV6-3
CASTGTPSSYEQYF
TGTGCCAGCACCGGGACTCCGAGCTCCTACGAGCAGTACTTC
>TRBJ1-5|-|many|TRBV3-1
CASSPGLGGSNQPQHF
TGTGCCAGCAGCCCGGGACTCGGTGGTAGCAATCAGCCCCAGCATTTT
>TRBJ2-1|TRBD2|many|TRBV4-3
CASSHLGTSYNEQFF
TGCGCCAGCAGCCACTTGGGGACTAGCTACAATGAGCAGTTCTTC
>TRBJ2-1|TRBD2|-|TRBV4-1
CASSPWTSGSVEQFF
TGCGCCAGCAGCCCCTGGACTAGCGGGAGCGTTGAGCAGTTCTTC
>TRBJ2-1|-|-|TRBV2
CASSGRSHSTRVGYNEQFF
TGTGCCAGCAGTGGGAGATCCCACTCGACTAGGGTAGGGTACAATGAGCAGTTCTTC
>TRBJ2-1|TRBD2|many|TRBV5-1
CASSLGEGSEQFF
TGCGCCAGCAGCTTGGGGGAGGGGAGTGAGCAGTTCTTC
>TRBJ2-3|-|-|TRBV28
CASSTGTLETDTQYF
TGTGCCAGCAGTACCGGGACTCTCGAAACAGATACGCAGTATTTT
>TRBJ2-7|-|many|TRBV5-6
CASSGPTPSYEQYF
TGTGCCAGCAGCGGACCGACGCCCTCCTACGAGCAGTACTTC
>TRBJ2-7|-|many|TRBV20-1
CSAGAEGAYEQYF
TGCAGTGCGGGAGCAGAGGGAGCCTACGAGCAGTACTTC
>TRBJ2-5|-|few|TRBV20-1
CSAHIYTGTQETQYF
TGCAGTGCTCACATCTACACAGGGACCCAAGAGACCCAGTACTTC
>TRBJ2-7|-|many|TRBV30
CAWSVQVLYEQYF
TGTGCCTGGAGTGTTCAGGTCCTCTACGAGCAGTACTTC
>TRBJ1-2|-|many|TRBV6-5
CASRGGYGYTF
TGTGCCAGCAGGGGGGGATATGGCTACACCTTC
>TRBJ2-7|TRBD1|many|TRBV20-1
CSARDPDRDGNEQYF
TGCAGTGCTAGAGACCCGGACAGGGACGGGAACGAGCAGTACTTC
>TRBJ2-1|-|many|TRBV5-1
CASSLAGSGYNEQFF
TGCGCCAGCAGCTTGGCCGGGAGTGGTTACAATGAGCAGTTCTTC
>TRBJ2-3|TRBD1|many|TRBV20-1
CSATDRVTTDTQYF
TGCAGTGCTACCGACAGGGTGACCACAGATACGCAGTATTTT
>TRBJ2-1|TRBD2|few|TRBV12-3/TRBV12-4
CASSLVAGPNNEQFF
TGTGCCAGCAGTTTGGTAGCGGGGCCGAACAATGAGCAGTTCTTC
>TRBJ2-5|TRBD1|-|TRBV5-4
CASSSPGQGPETQYF
TGTGCCAGCAGCTCTCCGGGACAGGGCCCAGAGACCCAGTACTTC
>TRBJ1-4|-|many|TRBV28
CASSTQDANEKLFF
TGTGCCAGCAGTACACAGGATGCCAATGAAAAACTGTTTTTT
>TRBJ2-5|-|few|TRBV18
CASSPVRQNQETQYF
TGTGCCAGCTCACCAGTGAGACAGAACCAAGAGACCCAGTACTTC
>TRBJ2-4|-|few|TRBV6-5
CASSYRTSQNIQYF
TGTGCCAGCAGTTACAGGACTTCTCAAAACATTCAGTACTTC
>TRBJ2-1|TRBD1|few|TRBV20-1
CSARDRGRGQYNEQFF
TGCAGTGCTAGAGATCGGGGCAGGGGGCAGTACAATGAGCAGTTCTTC
>TRBJ2-3|-|many|TRBV11-2
CASVKDFTDTQYF
TGTGCCAGCGTTAAGGACTTCACAGATACGCAGTATTTT
>TRBJ1-1|-|many|TRBV29-1
CSATPGAAEAFF
TGCAGCGCCACCCCAGGGGCCGCTGAAGCTTTCTTT
>TRBJ2-3|TRBD2|-|TRBV28
CASRQRGVTDTQYF
TGTGCCAGCCGCCAGCGGGGCGTTACAGATACGCAGTATTTT
>TRBJ1-3|-|few|TRBV29-1
CSARPDSSGNTIYF
TGCAGCGCCCGCCCGGATAGCTCTGGAAACACCATATATTTT
>TRBJ2-3|TRBD2|-|TRBV6-5
CASSYRRGRAGVDTQYF
TGTGCCAGCAGTTACCGACGAGGTCGAGCGGGAGTGGATACGCAGTATTTT
>TRBJ2-7|-|few|TRBV20-1
CSASPLDHGTYEQYF
TGCAGTGCCTCCCCTCTGGATCATGGGACCTACGAGCAGTACTTC
>TRBJ2-5|-|many|TRBV29-1
CSVGGAQETQYF
TGCAGCGTTGGTGGGGCTCAAGAGACCCAGTACTTC
>TRBJ2-7|-|many|TRBV28
CASITVQVDEQYF
TGTGCCAGCATCACCGTACAGGTGGACGAGCAGTACTTC
>TRBJ2-1|-|few|TRBV20-1
CSAGGQGWYNEQFF
TGCAGTGCCGGGGGGCAGGGCTGGTACAATGAGCAGTTCTTC
>TRBJ1-4|TRBD1|few|TRBV7-9
CASSRGDRGLSNEKLFF
TGTGCCAGCAGCCGGGGGGACAGGGGACTCTCTAATGAAAAACTGTTTTTT
>TRBJ2-2|-|many|TRBV20-1
CSAESGHSNTGELFF
TGCAGTGCCGAGTCAGGACACTCTAACACCGGGGAGCTGTTTTTT
>TRBJ1-1|-|many|TRBV12-3/TRBV12-4
CASLYRGTEAFF
TGTGCCAGCCTATACCGGGGAACTGAAGCTTTCTTT
>TRBJ1-1|-|-|TRBV29-1
CSVVGIRDTEAFF
TGCAGCGTTGTCGGTATAAGGGACACTGAAGCTTTCTTT
>TRBJ2-5|TRBD2|many|TRBV7-6
CASGPPASGWGTQYF
TGTGCCAGCGGTCCTCCGGCTAGCGGGTGGGGGACCCAGTACTTC
>TRBJ2-5|-|-|TRBV12-3/TRBV12-4
CASSFSGPPRTQYF
TGTGCCAGCAGTTTTTCAGGGCCCCCGAGGACCCAGTACTTC
>TRBJ1-1|TRBD1|many|TRBV20-1
CSARGPPTGEENTEAFF
TGCAGTGCTAGAGGGCCCCCGACAGGGGAAGAGAACACTGAAGCTTTCTTT
>TRBJ2-7|TRBD1|many|TRBV5-1
CASGNLYRGEQYF
TGCGCCAGCGGCAACTTATACAGGGGCGAGCAGTACTTC
>TRBJ1-6|-|many|TRBV25-1
CANVHGRDSPLHF
TGTGCCAACGTACACGGAAGGGATTCACCCCTCCACTTT
>TRBJ1-5|TRBD1|many|TRBV10-3
CAIKPTGDDQPQHF
TGTGCCATCAAGCCGACAGGGGATGATCAGCCCCAGCATTTT
>TRBJ2-2|-|many|TRBV27
CASRERPYTGELFF
TGTGCCAGCAGGGAGAGGCCTTACACCGGGGAGCTGTTTTTT
>TRBJ2-3|TRBD1|many|TRBV20-1
CSARGTGTSTDTQYF
TGCAGTGCTAGAGGGACAGGGACTAGCACAGATACGCAGTATTTT